A single sample gave rise to the 31 T cell receptor beta chains below, sequenced in a study of shared clonotypes between healthy human individuals. Only in-frame clones appear in the TCRdb table, and some are missing; sequencing was by immunoSEQ multiplex PCR. The table has over 950,000 clones, roughly 80% seen once. The sequencing sample was made of memory CD4+ T cells from PBMCs. The subset denotes: CD45RA-negative fraction. These receptors all stem from a man between 18 and 29 years old in good health. Some clones in this sample may be carry-over from other donors' samples.

The J gene is TRBJ1-2, the V gene TRBV6-5; D possibly corresponds to TRBD1 (6 bases). The CDR3 totals 16 residues. CDR1 and CDR2 (germline): MNHEY, SVGAGI. V gave up 2 bases and J gave up 0 bases, with 13 bases separating them. This CDR3 reads CASSYPGQFSNYGYTF. The CDR3 DNA sequence: TGTGCCAGCAGTTACCCGGGACAATTTTCTAACTATGGCTACACCTTC.

The rearrangement links TRBV6-5 to TRBJ2-7; perhaps D is TRBD1 or TRBD2 (5 bases each). Germline V gives CDR1 MNHEY, CDR2 SVGAGI. The CDR3 is made up of 13 amino acids. V shed 7 bases and J shed 2 bases, with 12 bases lying between them. The chain's CDR3 is CASMDGTTYEQYF. Written as DNA, the CDR3 is TGTGCCAGCATGGACGGGACCACCTACGAGCAGTACTTC.

This clone was observed a few times. The chain links TRBV5-6 to TRBJ2-4, with 14 bases aligning to TRBD2. Trimming took 6 bases from V and 6 from J; bases not matched to a gene: 11. The CDR3 runs to 17 residues. CDR1 SGHDT and CDR2 YYEEEE come from the germline V gene. The CDR3 DNA follows: TGTGCCAGCACCAAGAGGACTAGCGGGAGGCGGGTAAACATTCAGTACTTC. Its protein product is CASTKRTSGRRVNIQYF.

The V gene is TRBV5-4, the J gene TRBJ2-5, with 9 bases lining up with TRBD1. V gave up 4 bases and J gave up 4 bases; unmatched junction bases: 5. The length of the CDR3 is 14 residues. From germline, CDR1 is SGHNT and CDR2 YYREEE (reference sequence). The CDR3 here is CASSPGTGRETQYF. In nucleotides, the CDR3 is TGTGCCAGCAGCCCAGGGACAGGGAGAGAGACCCAGTACTTC.

J is TRBJ2-7 and V is TRBV7-3; D might be TRBD1 or TRBD2, each matching 5 bases. Per germline, CDR1 SGHTA and CDR2 FQGTGA. The CDR3 is 15 residues long. Trimming stripped 1 base from V and 2 bases from J, with 12 bases between. CDR3 nucleotide sequence: TGTGCCAGCAGCTTAAGTCCCGGGACCCCCTACGAGCAGTACTTC. This gives the protein CASSLSPGTPYEQYF.

The chain links TRBV4-1 to TRBJ1-1; TRBD1 is a possible D gene (6 bases). The CDR3 loop spans 13 amino acids. CDR1 is MGHRA and CDR2 is YSYEKL in the germline V gene. V lost 8 bases and J 5 bases, leaving 15 bases between the germline ends. CDR3 protein: CASSTGWRTEAFF. The DNA for the CDR3 is TGCGCCAGCTCGACAGGCTGGAGGACTGAAGCTTTCTTT.

V is TRBV5-1 and J is TRBJ1-5; D is unresolved. The CDR3 consists of 14 residues. Germline CDR1 SGHRS, CDR2 YFSETQ. V was pared by 0 bases and J by 5 bases, with 9 bases between. The CDR3 region is CASSLEPDDQPQHF. In DNA form, the CDR3 reads TGCGCCAGCAGCTTGGAGCCAGATGATCAGCCCCAGCATTTT.

J is TRBJ2-2 and V is TRBV18, with D maybe TRBD2 (5 bases). This CDR3 is built from 18 residues. Trimming took off 1 base at V and 5 bases at J, with 20 bases between the two ends. Looked up from germline, CDR1 is KGHSH and CDR2 is LQKENI. The CDR3 nucleotides read TGTGCCAGCTCACCACTATTGGGAGAGAGACGAGGGACCGGGGAGCTGTTTTTT. This encodes CASSPLLGERRGTGELFF.

The chain links TRBV7-2 to TRBJ2-7; D call uncertain. The CDR3 loop spans 14 amino acids. With 1 base removed from V and 5 bases from J, the gap between germline ends came to 12 bases. The germline V gene has CDR1 SGHTA and CDR2 FQGNSA. The CDR3 DNA reads as TGTGCCAGCAGCTTAGGAGCCAATGAAAACGAGCAGTACTTC. Translation gives CASSLGANENEQYF.

This chain links TRBV2 with TRBJ1-3; maybe TRBD1 (5 bases). The germline gives CDR1 SNHLY, CDR2 FYNNEI. The V and J ends lost 4 bases and 2 bases respectively, with 12 bases between them. The CDR3 is 15 amino acids. The CDR3 loop is CASSGQGIPGNTIYF. The DNA for the CDR3 is TGTGCCAGCAGTGGGCAGGGAATACCTGGAAACACCATATATTTT.

This clone was recorded a few times. Other DNA sequences in this specimen translate into the identical CDR3. The chain has TRBV30 and TRBJ1-2; D might be TRBD1 (5 bases). CDR1 is GTSNPN and CDR2 is SVGIG in the germline V gene (reference sequence). The CDR3 is 13 residues long. Trimming pared 0 bases from V and 3 bases from J, leaving 8 bases between. CDR3 region: CAWSVGVYYGYTF. The CDR3 DNA sequence: TGTGCCTGGAGTGTAGGGGTATACTATGGCTACACCTTC.

This clone was detected only a few times. CDR3 loop: CASSLGQVSYEQYF. CDR3 sequence (DNA): TGTGCCAGCAGCTTAGGTCAGGTGTCCTACGAGCAGTACTTC. The chain links TRBV7-9 to TRBJ2-7; no clear D. V was shortened by 1 base and J by 1 base, with 8 bases between the two germline ends. There are 14 residues in the CDR3. Germline V CDR1 and CDR2: SEHNR, FQNEAQ (reference sequence).

The gene calls are TRBV28 and TRBJ2-7; 8 bases line up with TRBD2. This CDR3 has 18 residues. The J segment lost 2 bases and the V segment lost 4 bases, leaving 16 bases of the junction unmatched. CDR1 is MDHEN, CDR2 SYDVKM, per germline. CDR3 in DNA: TGTGCCAGCAGTTCATTAGGGCGGGGGGCTCCGGGCACCTACGAGCAGTACTTC. Amino acid sequence: CASSSLGRGAPGTYEQYF.

This chain links TRBV29-1 with TRBJ2-3; 9 nucleotides align to TRBD2. Germline CDR1 and CDR2: SQVTM and ANQGSEA. The CDR3 consists of 17 residues. With 1 base clipped from V and 3 bases from J, the junction kept 11 bases outside the gene matches. The CDR3 here is CSVEASLREGFTDTQYF. The CDR3 coding sequence is TGCAGCGTTGAAGCCTCTCTGCGGGAGGGCTTTACAGATACGCAGTATTTT.

The chain combines TRBV5-4 with TRBJ2-1, with 12 bases aligning to TRBD2. CDR1 is SGHNT and CDR2 is YYREEE in the germline V gene (reference sequence). There are 15 residues in the CDR3. J lost 9 bases, V lost 0 bases, and 4 bases had no gene match. CDR3 residues: CASSLVASGRGEQFF. The CDR3 DNA follows: TGTGCCAGCAGCTTGGTCGCTAGCGGGAGGGGTGAGCAGTTCTTC. The full variable domain, in which reference TRBV5-4 and TRBJ2-1 provide the parts outside the CDR3, is ETGVTQSPTHLIKTRGQQVTLRCSSQSGHNTVSWYQQALGQGPQFIFQYYREEENGRGNFPPRFSGLQFPNYSSELNVNALELDDSALYLCASSLVASGRGEQFFGPGTRLTVL.

The rearrangement links TRBV25-1 to TRBJ2-7; weak D call: TRBD1 (6 bases). V lost 3 bases and J 6 bases, leaving 21 bases between the germline ends. CDR1 is MGHDK and CDR2 is SYGVNS in the germline V gene. The CDR3 totals 16 residues. The CDR3, as DNA: TGTGCCAGCAGTGAGTCCGGCGGCAGGGGTTTAGGCGAGCAGTACTTC. As protein: CASSESGGRGLGEQYF.

This rearrangement joins TRBV27 to TRBJ1-5; D is unresolved. Germline V gene sequence: CDR1 MNHEY, CDR2 SMNVEV (reference sequence). Trimming pared 3 bases from V and 4 bases from J, leaving 13 bases between. The CDR3 consists of 15 residues. CDR3 amino acids: CASSFAPSANQPQHF. The CDR3 region has the DNA TGTGCCAGCAGTTTTGCCCCCTCGGCAAATCAGCCCCAGCATTTT.

The chain combines TRBV5-6 with TRBJ2-5; 9 nucleotides match TRBD2. The CDR3 spans 14 residues. Germline lookup yields CDR1 SGHDT and CDR2 YYEEEE. Trimming took 7 bases from V and 2 from J; bases not matched to a gene: 6. The CDR3 spells CASDRAGGQETQYF. The DNA of the CDR3 is TGTGCCAGCGACCGGGCGGGGGGGCAAGAGACCCAGTACTTC.

The chain is built from TRBV29-1 and TRBJ2-5, with D unclear. The CDR3 runs 13 residues. The germline V gene encodes CDR1 SQVTM and CDR2 ANQGSEA. V dropped 4 bases and J dropped 5 bases, with 14 bases sitting between them. CDR3 nucleotide sequence: TGCAGCGTTGTACAGACGGGTCGGGAGACCCAGTACTTC. Translation: CSVVQTGRETQYF.

The rearrangement joins TRBV7-3 to TRBJ2-3; 10 bases agree with TRBD2. Germline V gene sequence: CDR1 SGHTA, CDR2 FQGTGA. J gave up 6 bases and V 1 base, and 1 base lay outside the gene matches. This CDR3 has 14 amino acids. CDR3 coding DNA: TGTGCCAGCAGCTTAAGTAGCGGGAGGGATACGCAGTATTTT. This sequence encodes CASSLSSGRDTQYF.

V is TRBV6-5 and J is TRBJ1-2; D may be TRBD1 (5 bases). Germline-derived CDR1 and CDR2 are MNHEY and SVGAGI. The V end lost 5 bases, the J end lost 4 bases, and 11 bases lay between the germline ends. CDR3 length equals 13 residues. The CDR3 DNA reads TGTGCCAGCAGTGCGAGGGACGGCTATGGCTACACCTTC. Its translation is CASSARDGYGYTF.

The rearrangement joins TRBV28 to TRBJ1-4, with D perhaps TRBD1 (5 bases). The germline CDR1 and CDR2 sequences are MDHEN and SYDVKM. CDR3 length: 15 residues. Trimming stripped 4 bases from V and 7 bases from J, with 16 bases between. As DNA, the CDR3 is TGTGCCAGCAGTTCAGGCTCCATTGGGGGTGAAAAACTGTTTTTT. Translation: CASSSGSIGGEKLFF. Variable domain in full (rest from reference TRBV28 and TRBJ1-4): DVKVTQSSRYLVKRTGEKVFLECVQDMDHENMFWYRQDPGLGLRLIYFSYDVKMKEKGDIPEGYSVSREKKERFSLILESASTNQTSMYLCASSSGSIGGEKLFFGSGTQLSVL.

The chain couples TRBV28 to TRBJ1-5; TRBD1 aligns across 8 bases. The V segment lost 7 bases and the J segment 2 bases; nucleotides outside the gene matches: 1. The germline V gene has CDR1 MDHEN and CDR2 SYDVKM. This CDR3 contains 13 residues. This chain's CDR3 is CASKTGGNQPQHF. The CDR3 region has the DNA TGTGCCAGCAAGACAGGGGGCAATCAGCCCCAGCATTTT.

The CDR3 sequence is CASSLETVGETNTGELFF. CDR3 DNA: TGTGCCAGCAGCTTAGAAACGGTTGGGGAAACAAACACCGGGGAGCTGTTTTTT. This sequence joins TRBV7-8 and TRBJ2-2; the D is unclear. This CDR3 is built from 18 residues. V lost 1 base and J 2 bases, leaving 17 bases between the germline ends. Per the germline V gene, CDR1 is SGHVS and CDR2 is FQNEAQ.

This chain links TRBV2 with TRBJ2-7, with 7 bases matching TRBD1. CDR3 size: 15 residues. J was trimmed by 2 bases and V by 6 bases; bases with no gene match: 10. Germline V gives CDR1 SNHLY, CDR2 FYNNEI. CDR3 bases: TGTGCCAGCAGCGAGGACAGGCTAACCACCTACGAGCAGTACTTC. Its translation: CASSEDRLTTYEQYF.

This clone was recorded once. V usage is TRBV30 and J usage is TRBJ1-5; D call uncertain. Looked up from germline, CDR1 is GTSNPN and CDR2 is SVGIG (reference sequence). There are 15 residues in the CDR3. V was pared by 0 bases and J by 5 bases, with 14 bases between. CDR3 sequence reads: CAWSVAGSSHQPQHF. CDR3 coding DNA: TGTGCCTGGAGTGTAGCGGGCTCCAGTCATCAGCCCCAGCATTTT.

The chain is built from TRBV7-7 and TRBJ2-2; possible D gene TRBD2, 5 bases. Trimming removed 1 base at V and 2 bases at J, with 5 bases between. The CDR3 totals 14 residues. Germline V lookup: CDR1 SSHAT, CDR2 FNYEAQ (reference sequence). CDR3 in DNA: TGTGCCAGCAGCTTAGGACTAAACACCGGGGAGCTGTTTTTT. This codes for CASSLGLNTGELFF.

This sequence joins TRBV30 and TRBJ2-5; D is tentatively TRBD1 or TRBD2 (5 bases each). Trimming stripped 6 bases from V and 7 bases from J, with 21 bases between. The V gene's germline CDR1 is GTSNPN and CDR2 SVGIG (reference sequence). This CDR3 has 14 amino acids. Written as DNA, the CDR3 is TGTGCCTGCACAGCAGGGAGTCCTGCGGGGACCCAGTACTTC. Translating it yields CACTAGSPAGTQYF.

The rearrangement joins TRBV7-2 to TRBJ1-5; 9 nucleotides line up with TRBD1. The CDR3 runs 16 residues. Germline CDR1 and CDR2: SGHTA and FQGNSA. V lost 4 bases, J lost 0 bases, and 4 bases stayed unmatched. The CDR3 DNA reads as TGTGCCAGCAGCTCCGGGACAGGGCGTAGCAATCAGCCCCAGCATTTT. This gives the protein CASSSGTGRSNQPQHF.

The gene calls are TRBV18 and TRBJ2-7; 7 bases are a match to TRBD2. This CDR3 is built from 13 residues. The junction had 10 bases not matched to a gene; V was cut back by 1 base and J by 13 bases. Germline V lookup: CDR1 KGHSH, CDR2 LQKENI. CDR3 bases: TGTGCCAGCTCACCACAGGGGACGCGGGAGATTTACTTC. Its translation: CASSPQGTREIYF.

This sequence joins TRBV30 and TRBJ1-4; D ambiguous. V was shortened by 5 bases and J by 5 bases, with 3 bases between the two germline ends. The CDR3 covers 10 residues. Germline loops: CDR1 GTSNPN, CDR2 SVGIG (reference sequence). The CDR3: CAWSNEKLFF. The CDR3 DNA sequence: TGTGCCTGGTCAAATGAAAAACTGTTTTTT.